The present T cell receptor (beta chain) was sequenced within a study of blood T cell repertoires in COVID-19. Study-wide background: T cells, B-cell-depleted T cells, or PBMCs supplied cDNA or gDNA.

Those enrolled in Seattle joined during active infection and were followed longitudinally afterward. Germline V CDR1 and CDR2: SGHAT, FQDESV (reference sequence). CDR3 size: 15 residues. The trim removed 5 bases at V and 4 bases at J, leaving 6 bases unmatched. Only in-frame clones appear in the TCRdb table, and some are missing; sequencing was by immunoSEQ multiplex PCR. The sample includes roughly 150,000 clones, 85% of them seen just once. The TCR originated in a woman in her sixties with COVID-19, enrolled during active disease. Sequencing was performed on peripheral blood. The chain carries TRBV11-1 and TRBJ1-3; 9 nucleotides line up with TRBD1. The chain's CDR3 is CASSVPGQGGNTIYF. The CDR3 nucleotides read TGTGCCAGCAGCGTACCGGGACAGGGAGGAAACACCATATATTTT.